The present T cell receptor beta chain was sequenced within a study of blood T cell repertoires in COVID-19. This clone was seen only once. Trimming at V came to 6 bases and at J to 13 bases, leaving 13 bases not matched to a gene. This CDR3 has 15 amino acids. The germline V gene has CDR1 MNHEY and CDR2 SMNVEV (reference sequence). In the original processing: Amplification of reference gene primers provided the estimated nucleated cell counts. Only in-frame clones appear in the TCRdb table, and some are missing; sequencing was by immunoSEQ multiplex PCR. The V and J calls and clone size were taken over from that table, and D and trimming were inferred from the DNA. This sample has more than 85,000 clones; 78% occur once, and the top ten carry around 9.6%.

This rearrangement joins TRBV27 to TRBJ2-4, with TRBD1 identical over 12 bases. The sequenced sample was peripheral blood. The receptor was derived from a man aged 55 to 70 with active or convalescent COVID-19. In DNA form, the CDR3 reads TGTGCCAGCAGCTCCAGGGACAGGGGGCCCAGAGGGCAGTACTTC. Its protein is CASSSRDRGPRGQYF.